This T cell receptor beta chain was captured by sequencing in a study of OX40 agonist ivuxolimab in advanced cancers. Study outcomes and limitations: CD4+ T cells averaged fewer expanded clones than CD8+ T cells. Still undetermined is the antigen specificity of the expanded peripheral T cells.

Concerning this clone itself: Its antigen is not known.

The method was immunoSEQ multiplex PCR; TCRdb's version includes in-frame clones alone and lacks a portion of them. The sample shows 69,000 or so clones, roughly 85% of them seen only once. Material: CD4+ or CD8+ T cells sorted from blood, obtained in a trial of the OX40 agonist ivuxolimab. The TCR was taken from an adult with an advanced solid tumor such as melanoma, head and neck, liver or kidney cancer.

As DNA, the CDR3 is TGTGCCAGTACCGTCCAGGGGGGAGGAATCTACGAGCAGTACTTC. It yields the protein CASTVQGGGIYEQYF. The V gene is TRBV19, the J gene TRBJ2-7; possible D gene TRBD1, 7 bases. Trimming took 7 bases from V and 3 from J, leaving 19 bases between them. In germline, CDR1 is LNHDA, CDR2 SQIVND (reference sequence). CDR3 length: 15 amino acids.